The T cell receptor (beta chain) described here comes from a study of blood T cells in healthy people across ages (dated by TCRdb to about 2015). About the investigation overall: In model experiments, template switching captured roughly one uniquely barcoded TCR beta cDNA molecule for every two T cells. Using deep sequencing normalized with unique cDNA molecular identifiers, the study measured how TCR beta repertoire diversity changes with age. The donors were divided into four age groups: young (average about 16 years), middle-aged (about 39), aged (about 62) and long-lived (around 87). To avoid experimental bias, donors of different ages were distributed randomly across sequencing lanes. Using the same blood draw, the study looked at two additional independent replicas of 1 million unique cDNA reads for two donors, one aged 18 to 29 and the other aged 80 or older.

Of note for this clonotype: Its binding antigen is unknown. Qualities for individual bases were not recorded, and no much larger clone is one base off.

Systemically healthy Caucasian individuals from Russia, 35 to 50 in total and aged roughly 6 to 95 years, were included as donors. Approximately 9.3 milliliters of peripheral blood were drawn from each donor into EDTA-treated Vacutainer tubes. Ficoll-Paque density-gradient centrifugation was used to isolate PBMCs, with at least 6 million per sample. Trizol reagent was used to extract total RNA from PBMCs, with at least 6 micrograms per sample. The percentages of naive CD45RAhigh/CD27high T cells were determined by flow cytometry on a PBMC aliquot from every donor. Library creation used 5' RACE. Sequencing instrument: Illumina HiSeq 2500. A second PCR of roughly 6 to 11 cycles was performed with a sample-barcoded 5' primer and a J-beta primer mix. A template-switch 5' adaptor carrying 12 random nucleotides introduced a unique molecular identifier onto each TCR beta cDNA molecule. Each sample yielded at least 2.5 million CDR3-containing paired-end reads. First-strand cDNA synthesis was performed from all RNA using the Mint cDNA synthesis kit, with priming by a TRBC-specific oligonucleotide. Following uracil-DNA glycosylase treatment, all cDNA underwent a first 18-cycle PCR with the universal primers M1SS and BC2_uni_R. As for how the authors treated the data: Each sample was normalized by randomly selecting 1 million high-quality reads, each carrying a distinct molecular identifier. Instead of being binned into consensus sequences, reads that shared molecular identifiers were thrown out. MiTCR, with a Q25 quality threshold and the strictest error-elimination algorithm, was used for CDR3 identification, clonotype clustering and error correction. A nonparametric unseen species model with Euler transformation was used to estimate lower-bound total TCR beta diversity. TCRdb redid the processing of the public reads, applying fastp at Q25 and MiXCR, and retained in-frame beta chains. Every entry covers one CDR3 protein and lists the most common genes and DNA from its rows. TCRdb's processing, not the authors', yielded these V and J calls. This sample gives about 290,000 distinct CDR3 sequences in total; around 30% of them show up just once. The ten biggest clones cover 29% of the sample.

Based on the germline V gene (reference sequence), the CDR1 and CDR2 sequences are DFQATT and SNEGSKA. The CDR3 measures 17 amino acids from cysteine to phenylalanine. Only the CDR3 DNA is retained, 51 bases long and in frame from the first base. Trimming leaves V shorter by 0 bases and J shorter by 3 bases, with the junction holding 9 bases beyond the gene matches. The full study reports these points: As age increased, observed TCR beta diversity per million T cells dropped in a roughly linear way, and a significant reduction was already evident by age roughly 36. Conclusive comparison of naive and antigen-experienced compartments was prevented by the profiling of bulk unsorted PBMCs. The percentage of naive T cells measured by flow cytometry correlated strongly with observed TCR beta diversity. Compared with the aged group, the long-lived group had more naive CD4+ T cells, fewer expanded clones and increased TCR diversity, a pattern suggesting age selection. Total diversity estimates from one million sequenced T cells were considered lower bounds and underestimates. Because the CMV infection status of the donors was unknown, age-related changes in expanded clonotypes may potentially have been confounded.

This receptor was identified in a woman in her seventies in good health. The receptor chain draws on TRBV20-1 and TRBJ2-1, with 9 junctional bases fitting TRBD2. The sample was blood. The nucleotide sequence reads as follows: TGCAGTGCTAGAGATAACGGCGGGAGGGCCCTCTACAATGAGCAGTTCTTC. Its protein product is CSARDNGGRALYNEQFF.